This TCR beta chain stems from a study of blood T cells in healthy people across ages. Points from the study as a whole: Compared with aged donors, long-lived donors showed fewer expanded clones, suggesting selection.

PBMCs numbering at least 6.5 million were isolated per sample. In its sample, this clonotype was seen many times. As yet, its antigen is unknown. CDR3 length equals 14 residues. Germline assignment: CDR1 MDHEN and CDR2 SYDVKM. V lost 6 bases to trimming and J lost 5 bases; unmatched junction nucleotides: 5. A second PCR, run for roughly 7 to 12 cycles, used a sample-barcoded 5' primer plus a J-beta primer mix. The yield of each sample was at least 2.5 million CDR3-containing paired-end reads. TCRdb itself ran the 5' RACE reads through MiXCR, one entry per CDR3 protein. The sample records about 290,000 distinct CDR3 sequences, 25% to 30% being singletons.

The V and J genes are TRBV28 and TRBJ1-4; 8 bases agree with TRBD1. This TCR derives from a woman in her 70s in good health. The sample taken for sequencing was blood. The CDR3 DNA reads as TGTGCCAGCAGACCCCAGGGGGCCAATGAAAAACTGTTTTTT. Translating it yields CASRPQGANEKLFF.